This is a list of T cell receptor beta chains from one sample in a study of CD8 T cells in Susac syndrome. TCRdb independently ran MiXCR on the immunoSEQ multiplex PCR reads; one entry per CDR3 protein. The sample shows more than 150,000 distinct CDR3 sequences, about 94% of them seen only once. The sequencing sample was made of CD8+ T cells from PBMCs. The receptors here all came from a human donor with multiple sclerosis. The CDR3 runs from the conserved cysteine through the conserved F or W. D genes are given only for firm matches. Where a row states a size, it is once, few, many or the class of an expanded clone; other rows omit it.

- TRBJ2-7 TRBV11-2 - TGTGCCAGCAGCTTAGGGTCCAACAGGCGCTCCTACGAGCAGTACTTC CASSLGSNRRSYEQYF
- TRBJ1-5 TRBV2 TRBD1 TGTGCCAGCAGTGAATCCGGGACAGGGAATCAGCCCCAGCATTTT CASSESGTGNQPQHF
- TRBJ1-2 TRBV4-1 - TGCGCCAGCAGCCAAGATCCCAGTAGTGACTATGGCTACACCTTC CASSQDPSSDYGYTF
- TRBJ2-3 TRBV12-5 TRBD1 TGTGCTAGTGGCTACCCCAAAGGACAGGGAGACACAGATACGCAGTATTTT CASGYPKGQGDTDTQYF
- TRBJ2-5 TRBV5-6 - TGTGCCAGCAGCTTGTTAGTCTGGGCGGAGACCCAGTACTTC CASSLLVWAETQYF
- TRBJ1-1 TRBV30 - TGTGCCTGGAGTGTAAACAGCAACACTGAAGCTTTCTTT CAWSVNSNTEAFF
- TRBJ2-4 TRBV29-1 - TGCAGCGTCCCGGACGCAGGAAGGGAAAACATTCAGTACTTC CSVPDAGRENIQYF
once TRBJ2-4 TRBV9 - TGTGCCAGCAGCGTTCACTATACGGCCAACCCTAAAAACATTCAGTACTTC CASSVHYTANPKNIQYF
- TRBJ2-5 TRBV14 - TGTGCCAGCAGCTTCCGACGCGATCGAGAGACCCAGTACTTC CASSFRRDRETQYF
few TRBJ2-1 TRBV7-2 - TGTGCCAGCAGCCCCCGACAGCTCCAGAGCTCCTACAATGAGCAGTTCTTC CASSPRQLQSSYNEQFF
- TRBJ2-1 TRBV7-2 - TGTGCCAGCAGCCCAGACACGGGGGGCTCCTTCAATGAGCAGTTCTTC CASSPDTGGSFNEQFF
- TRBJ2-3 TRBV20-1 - TGCAGTGCTAGAGTTTCGAGGCTAGTACCCCCGGATACGCAGTATTTT CSARVSRLVPPDTQYF
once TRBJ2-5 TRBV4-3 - TGCGCCAGCAGGAAGCGGGCCTACTCTGGAGAGACCCAGTACTTC CASRKRAYSGETQYF
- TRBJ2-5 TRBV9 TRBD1 TGTGCCAGCAGCGCGACAGGGGGCCATGGGATTCAAGAGACCCAGTACTTC CASSATGGHGIQETQYF
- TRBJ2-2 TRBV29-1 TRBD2 TGCAGCGTTCTGACTAGCTCCGGGGAGCTGTTTTTT CSVLTSSGELFF
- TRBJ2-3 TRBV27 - TGTGCCGTGGGGCGGGGTGTGACAGATACGCAGTATTTT CAVGRGVTDTQYF
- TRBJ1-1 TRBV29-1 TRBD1 TGCAGCGTTCGGGACAGGTTAGAGCTGAACACTGAAGCTTTCTTT CSVRDRLELNTEAFF
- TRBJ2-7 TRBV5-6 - TGTGCCAGCAGCCGTGGAGGCGGATACGAGCAGTACTTC CASSRGGGYEQYF
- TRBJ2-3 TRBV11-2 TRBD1 TGTGCCAGCAGCTTAGATCTCCGGCGACAGGGTATCGCGGATACGCAGTATTTT CASSLDLRRQGIADTQYF
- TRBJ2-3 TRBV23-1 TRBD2 TGCGCCAGCAGAAACAATAGGGCTAGCGGGATTAGCACAGATACGCAGTATTTT CASRNNRASGISTDTQYF
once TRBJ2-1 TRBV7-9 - TGTGCCAGCAGGGGGACAGCGGGGAATGAGCAGTTCTTC CASRGTAGNEQFF
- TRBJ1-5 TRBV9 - TGTGCCAGCAGCGTAGATGGGCAGGGATGGCAGCCCCAGCATTTT CASSVDGQGWQPQHF
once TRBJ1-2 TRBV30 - TGTGCCTGGAGTGTAGAACAGGACCTAAACTATGGCTACACCTTC CAWSVEQDLNYGYTF
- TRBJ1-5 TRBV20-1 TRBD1 TGCAGTGCTAGCGACAGGGTGAGCAATCAGCCCCAGCATTTT CSASDRVSNQPQHF
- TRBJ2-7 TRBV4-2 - TGTGCCAGCAGCCCTCTTGGAGGGACTCGACCCTACGAGCAGTACTTC CASSPLGGTRPYEQYF
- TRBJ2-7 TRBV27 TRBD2 TGTGCCAGCAGTTTATCCAGCGGGAGCTCCTACGAGCAGTACTTC CASSLSSGSSYEQYF
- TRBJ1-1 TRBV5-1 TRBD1 TGCGCCAGCGTCGTCCGGGACAGGGTTGGGAACACTGAAGCTTTCTTT CASVVRDRVGNTEAFF
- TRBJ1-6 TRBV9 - TGTGCCAGCAGCGTAGGCAGTCGGGGGGCCATGATGTCCCTCCACTTT CASSVGSRGAMMSLHF
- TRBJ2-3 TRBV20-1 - TGCAGTGCTAGAGATTGGGCCACTGGCACAGATACGCAGTATTTT CSARDWATGTDTQYF
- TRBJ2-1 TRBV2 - TGTGCCAGCACTGAGCAGTTCTTC CASTEQFF
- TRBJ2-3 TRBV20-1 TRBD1 TGCAGTGCTAGAGATCGGGACAGGAGCACAGATACGCAGTATTTT CSARDRDRSTDTQYF
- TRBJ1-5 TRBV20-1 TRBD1 TGCAGTGCTAGAGATAGACAGGGTTATCAGCCCCAGCATTTT CSARDRQGYQPQHF
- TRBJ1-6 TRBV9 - TGTGCCAGCAGCGTAGGAAGGGGCGGTTCACCCCTCCACTTT CASSVGRGGSPLHF
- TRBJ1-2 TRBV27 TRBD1 TGTGCCAGCACCAAAATCGGACAGGGCGTTGGCTACACCTTC CASTKIGQGVGYTF
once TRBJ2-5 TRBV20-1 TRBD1 TGCAGTGCTCAAGGGACAGGGGTTCGGGAGACCCAGTACTTC CSAQGTGVRETQYF
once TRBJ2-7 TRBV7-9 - TGTGCCAGCAGCCCTTCGGGCAGCTCCTACGAGCAGTACTTC CASSPSGSSYEQYF
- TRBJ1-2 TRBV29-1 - TGCAGCGTTGATGGCCCAAGCTACACCTTC CSVDGPSYTF
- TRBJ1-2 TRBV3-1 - TGTGCCAGCAGCCCTGAGGGGTATTATGGCTACACCTTC CASSPEGYYGYTF
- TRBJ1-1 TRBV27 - TGTGCCAGCAGCCCCTCTCTGGGGGATGGGGCCACTGAAGCTTTCTTT CASSPSLGDGATEAFF
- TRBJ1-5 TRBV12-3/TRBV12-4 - TGTGCCAGCAGTCCCCAGGGGCAGCCCCAGCATTTT CASSPQGQPQHF
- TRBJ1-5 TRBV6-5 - TGTGCCAGCAGTTACTCATCAGGAGATCAGCCCCAGCATTTT CASSYSSGDQPQHF
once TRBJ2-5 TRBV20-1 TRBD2 TGCAGTGCTTCTGAACCCTTCGATGTAGCGGGGACGTTCCAAGAGACCCAGTACTTC CSASEPFDVAGTFQETQYF
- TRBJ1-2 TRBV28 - TGTGCCAGCAGTTTACGAGGGGTGGGTGATGGCTACACCTTC CASSLRGVGDGYTF
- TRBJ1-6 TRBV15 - TGTGCCACCAGCAGAGATGGGCGCCAAAATTCACCCCTCCACTTT CATSRDGRQNSPLHF
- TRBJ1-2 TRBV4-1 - TGCGCCAGCAGCCAAGATACCATCGACTACACCTTC CASSQDTIDYTF
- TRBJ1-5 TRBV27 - TGTGCCAGCAGTCCCAACAGGGTTCATCAGCCCCAGCATTTT CASSPNRVHQPQHF
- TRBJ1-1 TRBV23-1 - TGCGCCACCAGGGGCAGGTTTGGGAACACTGAAGCTTTCTTT CATRGRFGNTEAFF
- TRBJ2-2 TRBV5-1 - TGCGCCAGCAGCCTGAGAGGGTACGGCGCGAACACCGGGGAGCTGTTTTTT CASSLRGYGANTGELFF
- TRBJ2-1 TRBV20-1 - TGCAGTGCTAGAGATATCGCCTCCCCCTACAATGAGCAGTTCTTC CSARDIASPYNEQFF
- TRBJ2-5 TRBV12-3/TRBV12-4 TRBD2 TGTGCCAGCAGCCCTGGAGACGGGGGGGATGAGACCCAGTACTTC CASSPGDGGDETQYF
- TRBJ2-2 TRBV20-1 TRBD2 TGCAGTGCTAGATCCGGACTAGTCGTCGGGGAGCTGTTTTTT CSARSGLVVGELFF
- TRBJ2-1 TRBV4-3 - TGCGCCAGCAGCCAAGATGCAGGCTCCTACAATGAGCAGTTCTTC CASSQDAGSYNEQFF